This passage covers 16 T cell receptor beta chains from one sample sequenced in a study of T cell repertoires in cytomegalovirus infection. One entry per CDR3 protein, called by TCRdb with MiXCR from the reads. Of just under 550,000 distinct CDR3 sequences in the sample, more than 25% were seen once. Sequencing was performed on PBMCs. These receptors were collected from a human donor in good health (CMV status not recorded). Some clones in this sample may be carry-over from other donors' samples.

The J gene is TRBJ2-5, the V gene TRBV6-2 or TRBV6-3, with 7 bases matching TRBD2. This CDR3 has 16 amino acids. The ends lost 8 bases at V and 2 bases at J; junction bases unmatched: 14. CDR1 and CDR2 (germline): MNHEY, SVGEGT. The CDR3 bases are TGTGCCAGCCGAACCCCCGGGACTACTCAACAAGAGACCCAGTACTTC. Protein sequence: CASRTPGTTQQETQYF.

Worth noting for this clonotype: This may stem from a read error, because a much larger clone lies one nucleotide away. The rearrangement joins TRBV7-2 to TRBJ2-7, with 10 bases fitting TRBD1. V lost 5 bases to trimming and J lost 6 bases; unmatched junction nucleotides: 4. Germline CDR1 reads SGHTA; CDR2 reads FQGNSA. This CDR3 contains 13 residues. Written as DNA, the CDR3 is TGTGCCAGCAGCACGACAGGGGGCAGCGAGCAGTACGTC. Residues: CASSTTGGSEQYV.

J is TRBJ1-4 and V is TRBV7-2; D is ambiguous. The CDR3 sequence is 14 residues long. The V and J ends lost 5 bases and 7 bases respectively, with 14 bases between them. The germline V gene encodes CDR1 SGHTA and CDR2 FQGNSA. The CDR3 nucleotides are TGTGCCAGCAGCCCAGGCACATATAGTGAAAAACTGTTTTTT. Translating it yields CASSPGTYSEKLFF.

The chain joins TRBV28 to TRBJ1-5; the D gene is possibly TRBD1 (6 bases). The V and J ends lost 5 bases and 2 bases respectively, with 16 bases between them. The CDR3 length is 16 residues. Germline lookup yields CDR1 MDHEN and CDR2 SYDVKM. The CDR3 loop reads CASSNAQGEGNQPQHF. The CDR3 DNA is TGTGCCAGCAGTAACGCACAGGGTGAGGGCAATCAGCCCCAGCATTTT.

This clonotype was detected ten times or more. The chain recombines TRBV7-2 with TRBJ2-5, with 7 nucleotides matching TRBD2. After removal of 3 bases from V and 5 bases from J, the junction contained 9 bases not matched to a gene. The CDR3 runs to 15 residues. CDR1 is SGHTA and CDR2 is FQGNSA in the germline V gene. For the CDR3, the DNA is TGTGCCAGCAGCTTTCATGCGGGAGAGGGTGAGACCCAGTACTTC. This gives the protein CASSFHAGEGETQYF. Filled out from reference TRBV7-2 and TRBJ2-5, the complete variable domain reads GAGVSQSPSNKVTEKGKDVELRCDPISGHTALYWYRQSLGQGLEFLIYFQGNSAPDKSGLPSDRFSAERTGGSVSTLTIQRTQQEDSAVYLCASSFHAGEGETQYFGPGTRLLVL.

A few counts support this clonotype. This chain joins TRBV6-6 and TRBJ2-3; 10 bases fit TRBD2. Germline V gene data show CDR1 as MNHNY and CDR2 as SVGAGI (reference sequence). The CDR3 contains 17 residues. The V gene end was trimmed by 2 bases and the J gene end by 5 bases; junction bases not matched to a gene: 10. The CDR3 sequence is CASSYPVSGRAEDTQYF. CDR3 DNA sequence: TGTGCCAGCAGTTACCCCGTCAGCGGGAGGGCCGAAGATACGCAGTATTTT.

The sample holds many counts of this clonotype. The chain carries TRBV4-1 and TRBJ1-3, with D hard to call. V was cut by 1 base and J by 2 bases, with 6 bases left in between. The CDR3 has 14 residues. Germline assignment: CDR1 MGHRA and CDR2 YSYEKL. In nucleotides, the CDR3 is TGCGCCAGCAGCCAAGCGTCGACTGGAAACACCATATATTTT. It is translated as CASSQASTGNTIYF.

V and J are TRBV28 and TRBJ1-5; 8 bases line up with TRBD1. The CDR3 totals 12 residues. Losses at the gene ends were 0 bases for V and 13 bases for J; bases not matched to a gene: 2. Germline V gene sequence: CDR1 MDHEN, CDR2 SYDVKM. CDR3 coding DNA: TGTGCCAGCAGTTTATGGGACAGGGAACAGCATTTT. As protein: CASSLWDREQHF.

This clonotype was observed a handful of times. The CDR3: CATIGSGGGTGELFF. The CDR3 DNA reads as TGTGCCACCATCGGTAGCGGCGGTGGCACCGGGGAGCTGTTTTTT. This rearrangement joins TRBV10-3 to TRBJ2-2; possibly TRBD2 for D (6 bases). Trimming took 10 bases from V and 4 from J, leaving 19 bases between them. From germline, CDR1 is ENHRY and CDR2 SYGVKD. The CDR3 runs 15 residues.

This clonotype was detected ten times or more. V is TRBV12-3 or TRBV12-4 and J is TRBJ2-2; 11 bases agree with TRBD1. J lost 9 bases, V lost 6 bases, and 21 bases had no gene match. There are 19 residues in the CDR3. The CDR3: CASRDGTGGFSGSWWELFF. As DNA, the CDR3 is TGTGCCAGCAGGGACGGGACAGGGGGTTTTTCCGGGTCTTGGTGGGAGCTGTTTTTT.

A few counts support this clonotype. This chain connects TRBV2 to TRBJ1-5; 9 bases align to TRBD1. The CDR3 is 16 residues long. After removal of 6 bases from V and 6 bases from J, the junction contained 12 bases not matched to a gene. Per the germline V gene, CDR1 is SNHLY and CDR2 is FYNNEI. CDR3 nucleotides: TGTGCCAGCAGGCCGAGGGGACAGGGAATTCCTCAGCCCCAGCATTTT. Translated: CASRPRGQGIPQPQHF.

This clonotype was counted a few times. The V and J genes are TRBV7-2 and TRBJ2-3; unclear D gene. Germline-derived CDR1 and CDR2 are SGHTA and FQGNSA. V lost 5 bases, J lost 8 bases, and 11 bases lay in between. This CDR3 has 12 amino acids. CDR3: CASSPDLGTQYF. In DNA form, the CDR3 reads TGTGCCAGCAGCCCGGATCTGGGTACGCAGTATTTT.

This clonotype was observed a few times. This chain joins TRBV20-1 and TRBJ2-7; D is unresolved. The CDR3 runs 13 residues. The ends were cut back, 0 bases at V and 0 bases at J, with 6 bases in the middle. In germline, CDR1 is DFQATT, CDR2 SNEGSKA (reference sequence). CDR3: CSARERLSYEQYF. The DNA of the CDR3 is TGCAGTGCTAGAGAACGTCTCTCCTACGAGCAGTACTTC.

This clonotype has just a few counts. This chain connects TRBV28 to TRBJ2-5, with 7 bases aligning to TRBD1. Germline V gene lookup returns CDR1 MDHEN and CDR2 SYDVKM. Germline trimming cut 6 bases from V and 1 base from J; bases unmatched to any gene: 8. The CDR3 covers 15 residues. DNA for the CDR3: TGTGCCAGCAGCGGGAACAGGGGACCCCAAGAGACCCAGTACTTC. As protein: CASSGNRGPQETQYF.

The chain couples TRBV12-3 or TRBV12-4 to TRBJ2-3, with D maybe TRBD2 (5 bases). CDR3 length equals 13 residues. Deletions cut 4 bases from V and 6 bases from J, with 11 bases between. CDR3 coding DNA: TGTGCCAGCAGTTCCCGGCCGGGGGATACGCAGTATTTT. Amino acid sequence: CASSSRPGDTQYF.

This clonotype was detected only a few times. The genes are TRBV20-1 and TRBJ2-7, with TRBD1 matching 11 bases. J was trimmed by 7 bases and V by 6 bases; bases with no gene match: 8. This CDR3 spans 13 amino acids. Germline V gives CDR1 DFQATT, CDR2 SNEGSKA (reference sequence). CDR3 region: CSARGTGGGEQYV. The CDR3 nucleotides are TGCAGTGCCCGCGGGACAGGGGGTGGAGAGCAGTACGTC.